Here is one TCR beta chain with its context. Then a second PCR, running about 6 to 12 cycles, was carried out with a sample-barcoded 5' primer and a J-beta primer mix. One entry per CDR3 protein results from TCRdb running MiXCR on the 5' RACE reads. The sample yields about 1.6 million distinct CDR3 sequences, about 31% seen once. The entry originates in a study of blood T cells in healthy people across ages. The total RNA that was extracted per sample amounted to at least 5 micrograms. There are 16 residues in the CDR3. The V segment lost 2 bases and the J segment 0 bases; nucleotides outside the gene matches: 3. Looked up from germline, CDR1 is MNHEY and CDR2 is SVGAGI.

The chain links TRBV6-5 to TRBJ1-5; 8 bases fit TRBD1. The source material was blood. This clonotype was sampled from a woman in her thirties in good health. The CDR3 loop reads CASSYGTGDSNQPQHF. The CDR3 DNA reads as TGTGCCAGCAGTTACGGGACAGGTGATAGCAATCAGCCCCAGCATTTT.